The sequence of this T cell receptor (beta chain) was determined in a study of cytomegalovirus exposure and HLA in healthy donors (dated by TCRdb to about 2017). In terms of the full investigation: A later analysis indicated that the 95 to 150 validation repertoires were generated on the platform also employed for the roughly 720 repertoires of the first cohort. The study was designed to test whether signatures of past pathogen exposure could be identified by cataloging public T cell receptors. To predict cytomegalovirus infection status, the study brought together high-throughput TCR immunosequencing, statistical association of individual TCRs with disease status, and machine learning. In addition to the first cohort of 666 subjects, a separate validation cohort of 120 different subjects was used. The full study reports these points: In the study, around 160 TCR beta chains were listed as associated with cytomegalovirus. The classifier was reported to diagnose cytomegalovirus status with high specificity and sensitivity in both the original cohort and the validation cohort. Most TCR sequences were observed very rarely across donors, whereas some public TCRs were present in many individuals. According to the authors, the approach could potentially be generalized to other disease states and immunological phenotypes. Subsequent analysis determined that TCRs grouped into clusters in the first cohort also showed a tendency toward co-occurrence across the 90 to 150 validation repertoires, and approximately 94% of cluster scores exceeded 0. A few of the identified cytomegalovirus-associated TCR beta chains were confirmed in vitro to be specific for cytomegalovirus antigens. The validation cohort had no HLA typing available for a later analysis, so co-occurrence within that cohort was assessed over all 120 or so repertoires.

The donors belonged to the validation cohort of about 120 subjects, which was separate from the roughly 680-subject first cohort. Taken from cysteine to phenylalanine, the CDR3 has 13 residues. The entry retains the CDR3 DNA only, 39 bases that are in frame from base 1. V is reduced by 6 bases and J by 6 bases, leaving a spacing of 11 bases between them. The germline V gene provides CDR1 MRHNA and CDR2 SNTAGT. This clone was counted only a few times. Its antigen is still unknown. Base qualities are not provided; no much larger clone lies one nucleotide away. Library preparation employed the immunoSEQ multiplex PCR assay. In the paper's pipeline: A statistical classification framework was built to diagnose cytomegalovirus status from the catalog of TCR beta chain sequences. Here the immuneACCESS table is served through TCRdb, limited to in-frame sequences with V and J called. Missing clones are a known gap in these copies; in checked studies unresolved V genes cover under half, and the rest lacks a known reason. V, J and clone size were drawn from that table, and D and trimming were deduced from the DNA. This sample has 65,000 to 100,000 clones in its table, and roughly 93% of those were observed once. In total, the top ten clones hold 3% to 4.5% of the sample.

The rearrangement combines TRBV6-4 with TRBJ2-2; the D gene is perhaps TRBD1, from 5 matching bases. Sequenced sample: PBMCs. This receptor was obtained from a woman in her 30s in good health and CMV-seronegative. CDR3 sequence: CASRGPRAGELFF. The DNA reads TGTGCCAGCAGGGGGCCTCGGGCCGGGGAGCTGTTTTTT.